This TCR beta chain was identified in a study of patients and donors after allogeneic stem cell transplantation. TCRdb re-analysed the RT-PCR reads in MiXCR, keeping a single row per CDR3 protein. The sample contains 150,000 or so distinct CDR3 sequences, nearly 25% of which appear only once. This clonotype was recorded a few times. With 6 bases removed from V and 0 bases from J, the gap between germline ends came to 13 bases. This CDR3 spans 15 amino acids. Input material: blood, either unsorted or a sorted T cell fraction (not recorded which). J is TRBJ2-3 and V is TRBV12-3 or TRBV12-4; D possibly corresponds to TRBD1 (6 bases). This receptor was taken from a human donor who was either an allogeneic HSCT recipient or a stem cell or donor lymphocyte infusion donor (not recorded which). It is not recorded whose cells these are; they may come from a transplant donor. CDR3 residues: CASSPGTTSTDTQYF. The CDR3 DNA follows: TGTGCCAGCAGCCCAGGGACAACTAGCACAGATACGCAGTATTTT.